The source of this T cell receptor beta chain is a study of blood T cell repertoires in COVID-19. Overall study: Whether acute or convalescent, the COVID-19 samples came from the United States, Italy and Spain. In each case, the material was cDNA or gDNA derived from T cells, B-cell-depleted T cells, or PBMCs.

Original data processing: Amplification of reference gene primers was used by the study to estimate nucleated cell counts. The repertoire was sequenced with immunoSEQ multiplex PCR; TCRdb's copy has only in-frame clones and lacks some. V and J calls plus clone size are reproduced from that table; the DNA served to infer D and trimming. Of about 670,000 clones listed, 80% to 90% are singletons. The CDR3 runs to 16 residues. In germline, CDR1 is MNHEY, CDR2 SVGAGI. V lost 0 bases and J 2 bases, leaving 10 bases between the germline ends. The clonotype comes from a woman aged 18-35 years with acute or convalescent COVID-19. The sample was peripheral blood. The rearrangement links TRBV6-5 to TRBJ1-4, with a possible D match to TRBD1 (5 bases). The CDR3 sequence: CASSYSVGATNEKLFF. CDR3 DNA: TGTGCCAGCAGTTACTCCGTAGGGGCGACTAATGAAAAACTGTTTTTT.